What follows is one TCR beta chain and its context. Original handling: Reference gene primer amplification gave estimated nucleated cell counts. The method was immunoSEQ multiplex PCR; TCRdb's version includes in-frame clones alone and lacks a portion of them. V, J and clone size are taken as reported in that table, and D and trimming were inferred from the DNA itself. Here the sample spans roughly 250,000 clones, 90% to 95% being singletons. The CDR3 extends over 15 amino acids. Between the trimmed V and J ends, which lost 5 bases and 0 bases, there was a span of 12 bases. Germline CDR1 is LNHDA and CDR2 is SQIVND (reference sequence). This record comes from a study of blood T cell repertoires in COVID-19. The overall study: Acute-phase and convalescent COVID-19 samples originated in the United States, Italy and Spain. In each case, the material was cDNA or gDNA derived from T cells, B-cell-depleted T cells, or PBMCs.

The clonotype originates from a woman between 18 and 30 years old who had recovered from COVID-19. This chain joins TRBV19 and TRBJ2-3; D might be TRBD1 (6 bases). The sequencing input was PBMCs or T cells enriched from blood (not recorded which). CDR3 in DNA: TGTGCCAGTAGTCTTATTGGACAGAGCACAGATACGCAGTATTTT. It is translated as CASSLIGQSTDTQYF.